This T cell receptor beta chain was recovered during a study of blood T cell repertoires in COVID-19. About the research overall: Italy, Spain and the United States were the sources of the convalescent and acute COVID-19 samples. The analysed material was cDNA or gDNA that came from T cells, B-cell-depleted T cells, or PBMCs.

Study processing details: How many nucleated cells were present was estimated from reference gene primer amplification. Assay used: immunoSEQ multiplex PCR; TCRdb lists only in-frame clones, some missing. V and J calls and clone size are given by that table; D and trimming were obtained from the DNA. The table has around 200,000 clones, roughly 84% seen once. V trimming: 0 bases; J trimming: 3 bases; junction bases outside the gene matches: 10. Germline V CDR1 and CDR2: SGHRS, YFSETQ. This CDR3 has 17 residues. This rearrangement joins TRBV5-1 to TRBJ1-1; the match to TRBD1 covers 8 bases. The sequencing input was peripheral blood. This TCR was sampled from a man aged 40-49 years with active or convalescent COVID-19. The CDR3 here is CASSLAPQGGRDTEAFF. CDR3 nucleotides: TGCGCCAGCAGCTTGGCCCCACAGGGGGGAAGGGACACTGAAGCTTTCTTT.